Listed below are T cell receptor beta chains from one sample, sequenced in a study of cytomegalovirus exposure and HLA in healthy donors. Data came from immunoSEQ multiplex PCR; TCRdb stores just in-frame clones and leaves some out. The sample has about 120,000 clones; 55% to 65% are singletons. The sample taken for sequencing was PBMCs. The receptors originated from a man aged 35 to 55 in good health and CMV-seropositive. The CDR3 runs from the conserved cysteine through the conserved F or W.

v_gene	j_gene	CDR3aa
TRBV6-5	TRBJ1-1	CASSYQAGLNTEAFF
TRBV6-6	TRBJ1-1	CASSYSTETEAFF
TRBV21-1	TRBJ2-4	CASSSPNSREGRNIQYF
TRBV19	TRBJ1-3	CASSLGLAGNTIYF
TRBV5-1	TRBJ2-3	CASSLALGLGSADTQYF
TRBV7-9	TRBJ2-7	CASSLAGGFEQPTYEQYF
TRBV7-2	TRBJ2-7	CASSLGGQGAYEQYF
TRBV10-2	TRBJ1-5	CASHWTVQPQHF
TRBV6-1	TRBJ1-4	CASSGRRGAGEKLFF
TRBV10-3	TRBJ1-6	CAIREVQDSPLHF
TRBV7-2	TRBJ2-3	CASSSLRSGGPDF
TRBV28	TRBJ1-2	CASSLLTGVGIFYYGYTF
TRBV7-6	TRBJ2-5	CASSFPGTGGETQYF
TRBV5-8	TRBJ2-5	CASSLGVAGGPSETQYF
TRBV27	TRBJ1-5	CASSFWDRSDGASNQPQHF
TRBV5-1	TRBJ2-1	CASSLGQIYNEQFF
TRBV18	TRBJ1-1	CASSATQNTEAFF
TRBV27	TRBJ2-7	CASSLDRGIGEQYF